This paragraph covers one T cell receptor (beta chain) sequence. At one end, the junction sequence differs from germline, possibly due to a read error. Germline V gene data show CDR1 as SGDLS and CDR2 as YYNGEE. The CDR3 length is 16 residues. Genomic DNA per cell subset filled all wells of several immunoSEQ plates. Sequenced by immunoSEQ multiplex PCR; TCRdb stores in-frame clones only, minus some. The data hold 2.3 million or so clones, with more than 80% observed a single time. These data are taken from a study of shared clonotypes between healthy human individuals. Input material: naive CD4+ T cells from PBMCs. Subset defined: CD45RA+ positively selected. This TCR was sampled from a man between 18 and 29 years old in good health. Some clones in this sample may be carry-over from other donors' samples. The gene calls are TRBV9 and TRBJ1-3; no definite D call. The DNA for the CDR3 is TGTGCCAGCAGGGCGTGGGGTCCTTGGACTGGGAACACCATATATTTT. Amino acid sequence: CASRAWGPWTGNTIYF. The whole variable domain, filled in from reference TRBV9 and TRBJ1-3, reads DSGVTQTPKHLITATGQRVTLRCSPRSGDLSVYWYQQSLDQGLQFLIQYYNGEERAKGNILERFSAQQFPDLHSELNLSSLELGDSALYFCASRAWGPWTGNTIYFGEGSWLTVV.